Following are 28 T cell receptor beta chains from one sample sequenced in a study of blood T cell repertoires in COVID-19 (dated by TCRdb to the early 2020s). Library method: the immunoSEQ multiplex PCR assay. The table was pulled from immuneACCESS by TCRdb, which kept in-frame rearrangements only. Such tables lose some clones; where checked, under half of the loss comes from unresolved V genes, and the rest has no known cause. The sample includes 350,000 or so clones, with more than 70% observed a single time. Jointly, the top ten make up over 0.9% of the sample. Material: PBMCs or T cells enriched from blood (not recorded which). The receptors here all came from a young woman who had been exposed to COVID-19.

The chain is built from TRBV5-4 and TRBJ2-7; 9 bases map to TRBD1. Germline CDR1 SGHNT, CDR2 YYREEE (reference sequence). V shed 5 bases and J 5 bases; nucleotides not matched to a gene: 17. This CDR3 spans 17 amino acids. Written as DNA, the CDR3 is TGTGCCAGCAGAAAAACCCCGGGACAGGGTATAATGGACGAGCAGTACTTC. Its protein is CASRKTPGQGIMDEQYF.

The J gene is TRBJ2-7, the V gene TRBV7-8; 10 bases match TRBD1. The CDR3 totals 16 residues. V was clipped by 5 bases and J by 5 bases; unmatched bases: 12. The germline CDR1 and CDR2 sequences are SGHVS and FQNEAQ. CDR3 nucleotides: TGTGCCAGCAGCCGACTAGTGACAGGGGGCTTGAACGAGCAGTACTTC. Translation gives CASSRLVTGGLNEQYF.

This chain links TRBV21-1 with TRBJ2-3; the table's D call, TRBD2, was not checked against the DNA. TRBV21-1 is deemed a pseudogene. CDR3 size: 16 residues. This CDR3 reads CASTQGRVEGTDTQYF. The CDR3 DNA is TGTGCCAGCACCCAGGGGAGGGTCGAGGGCACAGATACGCAGTATTTT.

The sample holds one count of this clone. This chain joins TRBV9 and TRBJ1-4; TRBD1 agrees at 9 bases. With 4 bases clipped from V and 7 bases from J, the junction kept 8 bases outside the gene matches. This CDR3 comprises 15 residues. CDR1 is SGDLS, CDR2 YYNGEE, per germline. The CDR3 spells CASSLGDREGEKLFF. CDR3 nucleotides: TGTGCCAGCAGCCTAGGGGACAGGGAGGGTGAAAAACTGTTTTTT.

As to this clone: Other DNA sequences within the sample encode an identical CDR3. The chain has TRBV29-1 and TRBJ1-1, with TRBD1 matching over 8 bases. J lost 1 base, V lost 3 bases, and 1 base had no gene match. The length of the CDR3 is 13 residues. The germline gives CDR1 SQVTM, CDR2 ANQGSEA. The CDR3 protein is CSVEGQANTEAFF. In DNA, the CDR3 is TGCAGCGTTGAGGGACAGGCGAACACTGAAGCTTTCTTT.

Of note for this clone: Other DNA sequences from this sample encode an identical CDR3 as well. The chain joins TRBV12-3 or TRBV12-4 to TRBJ1-2; 7 nucleotides match TRBD1. V trimming: 6 bases; J trimming: 2 bases; junction bases outside the gene matches: 3. This CDR3 has 13 amino acids. Here the CDR3 DNA reads TGTGCCAGCAGGTTACAGGGGAACTATGGCTACACCTTC. Translated, it gives CASRLQGNYGYTF.

V gene TRBV29-1 combines with J gene TRBJ2-3, with 7 nucleotides matching TRBD1. Germline V gene lookup returns CDR1 SQVTM and CDR2 ANQGSEA. J gave up 2 bases and V 7 bases, and 9 bases lay outside the gene matches. The CDR3 consists of 14 residues. The CDR3 loop reads CSAPSGTATDTQYF. The CDR3 DNA reads as TGCAGCGCCCCCTCCGGGACAGCCACAGATACGCAGTATTTT.

The chain couples TRBV28 to TRBJ1-1; perhaps TRBD1 as D (6 bases). V lost 1 base and J 3 bases, leaving 9 bases between the germline ends. This CDR3 has 14 amino acids. Germline-derived CDR1 and CDR2 are MDHEN and SYDVKM. CDR3 nucleotide sequence: TGTGCCAGCAGTTTATCAGGGGCCCACACTGAAGCTTTCTTT. Encoded protein: CASSLSGAHTEAFF.

This chain connects TRBV3-1 (or the pseudogene TRBV3-2) to TRBJ1-2; TRBD1 agrees at 8 bases. CDR3 length equals 16 residues. CDR1 and CDR2 from the germline V gene are LGHDT and YNNKEL (reference sequence). J lost 1 base, V lost 1 base, and 5 bases had no gene match. The DNA for the CDR3 is TGTGCCAGCAGCCAAGCCGGGACAGGTTTTAACTATGGCTACACCTTC. The encoded protein is CASSQAGTGFNYGYTF.

The chain carries TRBV19 and TRBJ2-7, with 10 bases fitting TRBD2. The germline V gene encodes CDR1 LNHDA and CDR2 SQIVND (reference sequence). The CDR3 covers 14 residues. The V gene end was trimmed by 6 bases and the J gene end by 2 bases; junction bases not matched to a gene: 4. The CDR3 DNA reads TGTGCCAGTAGGGCGGGGACTAGCGCCTACGAGCAGTACTTC. Translated, it gives CASRAGTSAYEQYF.

The rearrangement links TRBV7-3 to TRBJ2-2; no clear D. Germline CDR1 is SGHTA and CDR2 is FQGTGA. The CDR3 extends over 16 amino acids. Trimming stripped 4 bases from V and 0 bases from J, with 12 bases between. The CDR3 protein is CASSSHSYPNTGELFF. The CDR3 bases are TGTGCCAGCAGCTCCCACAGCTACCCGAACACCGGGGAGCTGTTTTTT.

This chain connects TRBV30 to TRBJ1-4; D is ambiguous. Per germline, CDR1 GTSNPN and CDR2 SVGIG (reference sequence). V was shortened by 3 bases and J by 5 bases, with 10 bases between the two germline ends. This CDR3 comprises 13 residues. The CDR3 sequence is CAWRSQPNEKLFF. The DNA of the CDR3 is TGTGCCTGGAGAAGCCAACCGAATGAAAAACTGTTTTTT.

The chain couples TRBV20-1 to TRBJ2-5; maybe TRBD2 (6 bases). The V gene's germline CDR1 is DFQATT and CDR2 SNEGSKA (reference sequence). The CDR3 has 13 residues. V lost 3 bases, J lost 2 bases, and 10 bases lay in between. The CDR3 spells CSASSAGQETQYF. The CDR3 coding sequence is TGCAGTGCTAGTTCGGCGGGGCAAGAGACCCAGTACTTC.

The chain joins TRBV11-3 to TRBJ2-3, with D possibly matching TRBD1 (5 bases). This CDR3 spans 18 amino acids. Looked up from germline, CDR1 is SGHNT and CDR2 is YENEEA. V was shortened by 0 bases and J by 5 bases, with 21 bases between the two germline ends. This chain's CDR3 is CASSLESSAAGSVDTQYF. In nucleotides, the CDR3 is TGTGCCAGCAGCTTAGAATCGTCGGCTGCAGGGTCCGTAGATACGCAGTATTTT.

V gene TRBV6-5 combines with J gene TRBJ1-6; D gene uncertain. This CDR3 region has 14 residues. V dropped 6 bases and J dropped 5 bases, with 11 bases sitting between them. Germline V lookup: CDR1 MNHEY, CDR2 SVGAGI. CDR3 residues: CASRPGEHNSPLHF. In nucleotides, the CDR3 is TGTGCCAGCAGGCCGGGAGAACATAATTCACCCCTCCACTTT.

This clone was found once. The chain links TRBV24-1 to TRBJ1-5; TRBD1 agrees at 10 bases. The ends lost 4 bases at V and 5 bases at J; junction bases unmatched: 10. This CDR3 is 17 amino acids long. The germline gives CDR1 KGHDR, CDR2 SFDVKD. In DNA form, the CDR3 reads TGTGCCACCAGTGAACAACCCTCCGGGACAGGGGATCAGCCCCAGCATTTT. This sequence encodes CATSEQPSGTGDQPQHF.

This chain connects TRBV5-8 to TRBJ2-5; TRBD1 agrees at 7 bases. Germline-derived CDR1 and CDR2 are SGHTS and YDEGEE. The CDR3 contains 15 residues. V shed 2 bases and J 1 base; nucleotides not matched to a gene: 5. CDR3 DNA sequence: TGTGCCAGCAGCTTTGAAGGGGGCTTCCAAGAGACCCAGTACTTC. Its translation is CASSFEGGFQETQYF.

V usage is TRBV5-1 and J usage is TRBJ2-1; possibly TRBD2 for D (5 bases). With 1 base removed from V and 8 bases from J, the gap between germline ends came to 16 bases. The CDR3 is 15 amino acids. Germline values: CDR1 SGHRS, CDR2 YFSETQ. As DNA, the CDR3 is TGCGCCAGCAGCTTGCGGGGATGGGCGACGGATGAGCAGTTCTTC. It translates to CASSLRGWATDEQFF.

V gene TRBV6-5 combines with J gene TRBJ2-7, with 7 positions matching TRBD2. The V and J ends lost 2 bases and 2 bases, in that order; junction bases with no gene match: 6. Germline loops: CDR1 MNHEY, CDR2 SVGAGI. The CDR3 is made up of 15 amino acids. Here the CDR3 reads CASSYGREPTYEQYF. CDR3 nucleotide sequence: TGTGCCAGCAGTTACGGGCGGGAGCCCACCTACGAGCAGTACTTC.

The chain couples TRBV11-2 to TRBJ2-7, with TRBD1 identical over 7 bases. This CDR3 region has 13 residues. Germline lookup yields CDR1 SGHAT and CDR2 FQNNGV. Trimming cost V 7 bases and J 1 base; bases outside gene matches: 4. CDR3 amino acids: CASTLGQSYEQYF. CDR3 DNA: TGTGCCAGCACCCTGGGACAGTCCTACGAGCAGTACTTC. The whole variable domain, filled in from reference TRBV11-2 and TRBJ2-7, reads EAGVAQSPRYKIIEKRQSVAFWCNPISGHATLYWYQQILGQGPKLLIQFQNNGVVDDSQLPKDRFSAERLKGVDSTLKIQPAKLEDSAVYLCASTLGQSYEQYFGPGTRLTVT.

The chain uses TRBV12-3 or TRBV12-4 and TRBJ1-5, with a weak D call TRBD1 (5 bases). The CDR3 covers 13 residues. V was cut by 6 bases and J by 5 bases, with 11 bases left in between. Written as DNA, the CDR3 is TGTGCCAGCAGCCGGGGGGGATATCAGCCCCAGCATTTT. Translating gives CASSRGGYQPQHF.

The CDR3 nucleotides are TGTGCCTGGGAGAGGACAGCTTATACGCAGTATTTT. Its translation is CAWERTAYTQYF. The chain carries TRBV30 and TRBJ2-3; a weak D match, TRBD1 (6 bases). The CDR3 consists of 12 residues. Germline V lookup: CDR1 GTSNPN, CDR2 SVGIG (reference sequence). Trimming took 5 bases from V and 7 from J, leaving 13 bases between them.

A remark on this clone: Other DNA sequences in the sample encode the same CDR3. The chain is built from TRBV7-9 and TRBJ1-5; D ambiguous. Per germline, CDR1 SEHNR and CDR2 FQNEAQ (reference sequence). Between the trimmed V and J ends, which lost 2 bases and 2 bases, there was a span of 4 bases. This CDR3 contains 13 residues. CDR3 in amino acids: CASSLTGNQPQHF. Here the CDR3 DNA reads TGTGCCAGCAGCTTAACGGGCAATCAGCCCCAGCATTTT.

This clone was detected only a few times. The V gene is TRBV29-1, the J gene TRBJ2-2; the D gene is possibly TRBD1 (5 bases). CDR1 and CDR2 from the germline V gene are SQVTM and ANQGSEA. Trimming shortened V by 5 bases and J by 4 bases, and 11 bases separated the two germline ends. There are 13 residues in the CDR3. The CDR3 here is CSVNLDSTGELFF. The CDR3 nucleotides read TGCAGCGTTAACCTCGACAGCACCGGGGAGCTGTTTTTT.

The chain combines TRBV5-8 with TRBJ2-7; D gene unclear. V was pared by 4 bases and J by 6 bases, with 11 bases between. The CDR3 covers 12 residues. Germline CDR1 is SGHTS and CDR2 is YDEGEE. CDR3 sequence reads: CASSRGPREQYF. The CDR3 region has the DNA TGTGCCAGCAGCCGCGGCCCCCGCGAGCAGTACTTC.

J is TRBJ1-2 and V is TRBV28; no definite D call. The CDR3 runs to 13 residues. Germline assignment: CDR1 MDHEN and CDR2 SYDVKM. Trimming left V 4 bases short and J 8 bases short, with 14 bases between. CDR3 nucleotide sequence: TGTGCCAGCAGTTCCTCCCTCCGGCGGGGCTACACCTTC. It codes for CASSSSLRRGYTF.

This clone appeared once. The chain combines TRBV4-1 with TRBJ2-3, with TRBD2 matching over 10 bases. V lost 0 bases to trimming and J lost 2 bases; unmatched junction nucleotides: 8. This CDR3 comprises 18 residues. The germline gives CDR1 MGHRA, CDR2 YSYEKL. DNA of the CDR3: TGCGCCAGCAGCCAAGAGCCCCCACTAGCGGGGTACACAGATACGCAGTATTTT. Its protein is CASSQEPPLAGYTDTQYF.

V and J are TRBV12-3 or TRBV12-4 and TRBJ1-1, with D uncertain. V was clipped by 6 bases and J by 0 bases, with 8 bases between them. CDR3 length: 13 amino acids. The CDR3 here is CASSPIMNTEAFF. CDR3 coding DNA: TGTGCCAGCAGCCCTATTATGAACACTGAAGCTTTCTTT.